This TCR beta chain emerged from a study of CD8 T cells in Susac syndrome (dated by TCRdb to about 2019). Concerning the study at large: Among the sequenced Susac syndrome patients, 5 or 6 had clinically active disease and roughly eight were in clinical remission. The clonality of the CD8+ T cell repertoire was compared across around twelve healthy donors, roughly 14 Susac syndrome patients and around 16 multiple sclerosis patients. Susac syndrome patients were therapy-naive, on corticosteroids (some also receiving IVIg), or on IVIg alone at blood withdrawal. Repertoire sequencing was used to test whether CD8+ T cell activation and differentiation in Susac syndrome was antigen driven.

About this clonotype: This clone's antigen is unknown. Nothing much larger sits one base from this clone, and base qualities are not available.

Reading the germline V gene (reference sequence) gives CDR1 SEHNR and CDR2 FQNEAQ. V has 5 bases trimmed and J has 0 bases trimmed; junction bases matching no gene number 6. The CDR3, cysteine through phenylalanine, is 16 amino acids long. The kept DNA is CDR3 alone, 48 bases in frame from the first base. RNA was extracted with the RNeasy kit and about 0.5 to 1 ug was reverse transcribed using random hexamers. TCR beta CDR3 regions were amplified with the immunoSEQ multiplex PCR assay covering 54 Vbeta and 13 Jbeta segments. PCR amplification bias was corrected by using a synthetic template baseline for primer optimization and computational correction. Regarding the original processing steps: Reads were assigned to V, D and J genes according to IMGT and analyzed in immunoSEQ Analyzer, with only productive sequences retained. To calculate clonality, Shannon entropy was normalized by log2 of the number of productive unique sequences and then subtracted from one. For each patient and control, public and private clones were evaluated within the 100 most prevalent clones. Clones were defined as Susac-specific if absent from the healthy and MS cohorts, from 1052 published viral clones and from other ImmuneACCESS disease sequences. TCRdb cleaned the public reads at Q25 with fastp, built clones with MiXCR and kept in-frame beta chains. Duplicate CDR3 protein sequences are folded into a single record with the most common DNA and genes. Here the V and J calls rest on TCRdb's processing, not on the authors' analysis. Present in this sample are approximately 190,000 distinct CDR3 sequences, 95% of which were seen just once. The top ten clones comprise less than 0.2% of the sample.

Results and caveats for the whole study, not just this receptor: The number of individuals in the TCR sequencing and HLA analysis was acknowledged as relatively small. Clonal expansion was observed in Susac syndrome CD8+ repertoires, with the highest expansion in CD8+ TEMRA cells and greater expansion in clinically active than in remitting patients. Looking at Susac-specific public clones, the researchers identified fewer than 20 in the total CD8+ repertoire and roughly 5 in the CD8+ TEMRA repertoire.

Peripheral blood CD8+ and CD4+ T cells from healthy donors, Susac syndrome patients and multiple sclerosis patients were profiled using high-throughput TCR beta sequencing. The Susac syndrome patients fulfilled recently defined diagnostic criteria for either definite or probable disease. Bulk CD8+ and CD4+ T cells were purified by magnetic negative isolation, whereas CD8+ TEMRA cells were enriched by FACS. Blood was collected in EDTA tubes and processed within 24 hours, with PBMCs isolated through density gradient centrifugation. PBMCs intended for TCR sequencing were cryopreserved in liquid nitrogen and were subsequently thawed in a 37 degrees C water bath. The sorted or isolated CD4+, CD8+ and CD8+ TEMRA cells reached a purity of at least 90%.

Sequencing input: CD8+ T cells from PBMCs. The sequence came from a human donor with Susac syndrome. The chain couples TRBV7-9 to TRBJ2-1, with 8 bases aligning to TRBD1. The encoded CDR3 is CASSPGTGDSYNEQFF. Here is the DNA: TGTGCCAGCAGCCCCGGGACAGGCGACTCCTACAATGAGCAGTTCTTC.